Each of the 22 T cell receptor beta chains below was sequenced from the same sample in a study of cytomegalovirus exposure and HLA in healthy donors (dated by TCRdb to 2016 to 2017). The library was built by means of the immunoSEQ multiplex PCR assay. For the multiplex PCR, a mixture combining 60 forward primers for TCR Vbeta segments and 13 reverse primers for TCR Jbeta segments was used. The source is immuneACCESS, and TCRdb retained only in-frame sequences with V and J called. Part of the clones is not carried over; for the studies checked, unresolved V genes explain less than half of this, and the remainder is unexplained. The sample contains 90,000 to 140,000 clones, over 80% of them found a single time. 6.9% of the sample is taken by the ten largest. The material sequenced was PBMCs. These TCRs come from a man in his thirties or forties in good health and CMV-seropositive.

CDR3 protein: CASSLGASYNEQYF. In DNA, the CDR3 is TGTGCCAGCAGCTTAGGAGCTAGTTATAACGAGCAGTACTTC. This chain joins TRBV7-2 and TRBJ2-7, with D unclear. The germline V gene has CDR1 SGHTA and CDR2 FQGNSA. V shed 1 base and J shed 5 bases, with 12 bases lying between them. This CDR3 is built from 14 residues.

DNA of the CDR3: TGCAGCGTTGGGGTTGTAGGCAGGGGGGCCTACAATGAGCAGTTCTTC. Translating it yields CSVGVVGRGAYNEQFF. This sequence joins TRBV29-1 and TRBJ2-1; D may be TRBD1 (7 bases). V lost 4 bases and J lost 2, with 18 bases in between. Germline lookup yields CDR1 SQVTM and CDR2 ANQGSEA. This CDR3 has 16 amino acids.

The V and J genes are TRBV6-1 and TRBJ1-1; D is perhaps TRBD1 (5 bases). Trimming shortened V by 7 bases and J by 0 bases, and 12 bases separated the two germline ends. Germline CDR1 MNHNS, CDR2 SASEGT. This CDR3 region has 14 residues. The chain's CDR3 is CASTPGLLNTEAFF. Here the CDR3 DNA reads TGTGCCAGCACACCGGGACTTTTGAACACTGAAGCTTTCTTT.

This clone showed up just a few times. CDR3: CARCERGGEDTEAFF. The CDR3 DNA sequence: TGTGCCAGATGCGAACGGGGAGGTGAGGACACTGAAGCTTTCTTT. The gene calls are TRBV5-3 and TRBJ1-1, with no clear D. Being an ORF, TRBV5-3 has a function that is uncertain. V was pared by 7 bases and J by 3 bases, with 19 bases between. CDR3 length: 15 residues.

J is TRBJ2-3 and V is TRBV19; tentative D call: TRBD1 (6 bases). With 7 bases removed from V and 4 bases from J, the gap between germline ends came to 18 bases. The CDR3 has 15 residues. Germline-derived CDR1 and CDR2 are LNHDA and SQIVND (reference sequence). The CDR3 sequence: CASNFQLAGADTQYF. The CDR3 DNA is TGTGCCAGTAATTTCCAACTGGCAGGGGCAGATACGCAGTATTTT.

The chain has TRBV7-6 and TRBJ1-2; TRBD1 agrees at 7 bases. Trimming at V came to 1 base and at J to 6 bases, leaving 11 bases not matched to a gene. Germline CDR1 and CDR2: SGHVS and FNYEAQ. The CDR3 runs to 16 residues. DNA for the CDR3: TGTGCCAGCAGCTTAGAGAACCCGGGACAGACCGATGGCTACACCTTC. Translated, it gives CASSLENPGQTDGYTF.

The sample holds one count of this clone. J is TRBJ2-7 and V is TRBV5-1; 9 nucleotides match TRBD2. From germline, CDR1 is SGHRS and CDR2 YFSETQ. Trimming at V came to 0 bases and at J to 7 bases, leaving 5 bases not matched to a gene. The CDR3 is 14 residues long. The CDR3 sequence is CASSLASGVGEQYF. In nucleotides, the CDR3 is TGCGCCAGCAGCTTGGCTAGCGGGGTCGGGGAGCAGTACTTC.

This chain joins TRBV29-1 and TRBJ2-5; 9 bases fit TRBD1. Germline V CDR1 and CDR2: SQVTM, ANQGSEA. The V segment lost 5 bases and the J segment 4 bases; nucleotides outside the gene matches: 2. The CDR3 has 12 residues. CDR3: CSVNRGRETQYF. CDR3 nucleotide sequence: TGCAGCGTTAACAGGGGGCGAGAGACCCAGTACTTC.

J is TRBJ1-2 and V is TRBV4-1; D is possibly TRBD1 (5 bases). CDR3 size: 14 residues. V was clipped by 3 bases and J by 5 bases, with 13 bases between them. From germline, CDR1 is MGHRA and CDR2 YSYEKL. Written as DNA, the CDR3 is TGCGCCAGCAGCCAGACCGGGGGTGGGTATGGCTACACCTTC. Encoded protein: CASSQTGGGYGYTF.

The CDR3 region is CASSVNSGEKLFF. DNA for the CDR3: TGTGCCAGCAGCGTTAATTCGGGGGAAAAACTGTTTTTT. The chain uses TRBV28 and TRBJ1-4; no clear D gene. The CDR3 has 13 amino acids. Between the trimmed V and J ends, which lost 6 bases and 8 bases, there was a span of 13 bases. From germline, CDR1 is MDHEN and CDR2 SYDVKM. The full variable domain, rest sourced from reference TRBV28 and TRBJ1-4, is DVKVTQSSRYLVKRTGEKVFLECVQDMDHENMFWYRQDPGLGLRLIYFSYDVKMKEKGDIPEGYSVSREKKERFSLILESASTNQTSMYLCASSVNSGEKLFFGSGTQLSVL.

The V call is TRBV5-6, the J call TRBJ1-5; the match to TRBD1 covers 7 bases. This CDR3 is built from 14 residues. Germline CDR1 is SGHDT and CDR2 is YYEEEE. The V segment lost 4 bases and the J segment 4 bases; nucleotides outside the gene matches: 5. Here the CDR3 DNA reads TGTGCCAGCAGCGCTACAGGGGTAAATCAGCCCCAGCATTTT. This encodes CASSATGVNQPQHF.

The chain employs TRBV6-5 and TRBJ1-2, with D tentatively TRBD1 (5 bases). Germline V CDR1 and CDR2: MNHEY, SVGAGI. The germline V and J ends were trimmed by 2 bases and 7 bases, with 14 bases remaining between them. The CDR3 sequence is 14 residues long. The CDR3: CASSYRQGLGGYTF. The CDR3 coding sequence is TGTGCCAGCAGTTACAGGCAGGGCCTCGGTGGCTACACCTTC.

This rearrangement joins TRBV28 to TRBJ1-6; a weak D match, TRBD1 (5 bases). This CDR3 has 14 residues. The V end lost 2 bases, the J end lost 7 bases, and 9 bases lay between the germline ends. The V gene's germline CDR1 is MDHEN and CDR2 SYDVKM. CDR3 sequence (DNA): TGTGCCAGCAGTTTAATACAGGACAATTCACCCCTCCACTTT. It is translated as CASSLIQDNSPLHF.

The V and J genes are TRBV19 and TRBJ1-5; 7 nucleotides align to TRBD1. This CDR3 is built from 15 residues. CDR1 and CDR2 from the germline V gene are LNHDA and SQIVND (reference sequence). Unmatched junction bases numbered 13, after V lost 7 bases and J lost 7 bases. In DNA form, the CDR3 reads TGTGCCAGTACCCCGGGACAGAGAAGGATCCAGCCCCAGCATTTT. This gives the protein CASTPGQRRIQPQHF.

The V call is TRBV27, the J call TRBJ2-1, with 8 bases matching TRBD2. J was trimmed by 2 bases and V by 5 bases; bases with no gene match: 11. Germline V gene lookup returns CDR1 MNHEY and CDR2 SMNVEV (reference sequence). This CDR3 spans 17 amino acids. The CDR3 sequence is CASSASPAGAPYNEQFF. The CDR3 bases are TGTGCCAGCAGTGCCTCTCCAGCGGGGGCCCCCTACAATGAGCAGTTCTTC.

This clone was seen a few times. This chain uses TRBV5-8 with TRBJ2-7; D remains unclear. CDR1 is SGHTS and CDR2 is YDEGEE in the germline V gene. The CDR3 consists of 14 residues. Trimming took 0 bases from V and 0 from J, leaving 7 bases between them. This chain's CDR3 is CASSLVGLSYEQYF. Written as DNA, the CDR3 is TGTGCCAGCAGCTTGGTGGGCCTCTCCTACGAGCAGTACTTC. The full variable domain, rest sourced from reference TRBV5-8 and TRBJ2-7, is EAGVTQSPTHLIKTRGQQATLRCSPISGHTSVYWYQQALGLGLQFLLWYDEGEERNRGNFPPRFSGRQFPNYSSELNVNALELEDSALYLCASSLVGLSYEQYFGPGTRLTVT.

A remark on this clone: An end of the junction differs from the germline gene, which may be a read error. The sample has other DNA sequences that encode this CDR3 too. The chain is built from TRBV9 and TRBJ1-6; D remains ambiguous. This CDR3 has 17 residues. The germline V gene encodes CDR1 SGDLS and CDR2 YYNGEE. The CDR3 nucleotides read TGTGCCAGCAGCGTAGGCCCCCCAGTCCTGTATAATTCCCCCCTCCACTTT. Translated, it gives CASSVGPPVLYNSPLHF. Full variable domain (outside the CDR3, taken from reference TRBV9 and TRBJ1-6): DSGVTQTPKHLITATGQRVTLRCSPRSGDLSVYWYQQSLDQGLQFLIQYYNGEERAKGNILERFSAQQFPDLHSELNLSSLELGDSALYFCASSVGPPVLYNSPLHFGNGTRLTVT.

The chain recombines TRBV5-4 with TRBJ1-1, with a weak D call TRBD1 (6 bases). Germline V lookup: CDR1 SGHNT, CDR2 YYREEE (reference sequence). V was pared by 4 bases and J by 0 bases, with 10 bases between. The CDR3 covers 14 residues. The CDR3: CASSLTGLNTEAFF. The CDR3 DNA sequence: TGTGCCAGCAGCCTGACAGGTTTGAACACTGAAGCTTTCTTT.

The genes are TRBV2 and TRBJ2-7; D possibly corresponds to TRBD2 (5 bases). CDR1 is SNHLY and CDR2 is FYNNEI in the germline V gene. This CDR3 spans 12 amino acids. V was pared by 6 bases and J by 6 bases, with 12 bases between. The CDR3 nucleotides read TGTGCCAGCAGCCTAGCTAAGGGCGAGCAGTACTTC. This sequence encodes CASSLAKGEQYF.

The chain joins TRBV20-1 to TRBJ2-3, with D possibly matching TRBD2 (7 bases). The CDR3 extends over 11 amino acids. CDR1 is DFQATT, CDR2 SNEGSKA, per germline (reference sequence). This CDR3 reads CTGRGGDTQYF. In nucleotides, the CDR3 is TGCACAGGGAGGGGGGGAGATACGCAGTATTTT.

This chain links TRBV28 with TRBJ2-6; D perhaps matches TRBD1 (5 bases). Germline V gives CDR1 MDHEN, CDR2 SYDVKM. This CDR3 spans 15 amino acids. Trimming cost V 6 bases and J 0 bases, with 9 bases left between them. This CDR3 reads CASRAGFSGANVLTF. DNA for the CDR3: TGTGCCAGCAGGGCAGGGTTCTCTGGGGCCAACGTCCTGACTTTC.

The chain uses TRBV5-6 and TRBJ1-1; 12 positions agree with TRBD1. There are 15 residues in the CDR3. CDR1 and CDR2 from the germline V gene are SGHDT and YYEEEE. The V gene end was trimmed by 3 bases and the J gene end by 8 bases; junction bases not matched to a gene: 8. The CDR3 reads CASSSGQGALMEAFF. DNA for the CDR3: TGTGCCAGCAGCTCGGGACAGGGGGCGTTGATGGAAGCTTTCTTT.